The next 8 T cell receptor beta chains were all read from a single sample in a study of control samples from healthy donors and cancer patients. The repertoire was sequenced with immunoSEQ multiplex PCR; TCRdb's copy has only in-frame clones and lacks some. The table has about 96,000 clones, 80% to 95% seen once. Sample: blood. The receptors come from a man aged 18 to 29 in good health.

This chain uses TRBV13 with TRBJ1-1; 11 bases align to TRBD1. Germline CDR1 reads PRHDT; CDR2 reads FYEKMQ (reference sequence). The CDR3 sequence is 17 residues long. The V segment lost 6 bases and the J segment 6 bases; nucleotides outside the gene matches: 15. The CDR3 here is CASRWTRDRGSLAEAFF. Written as DNA, the CDR3 is TGTGCCAGCAGATGGACCCGGGACAGGGGGTCCTTGGCTGAAGCTTTCTTT.

The V gene is TRBV29-1, the J gene TRBJ1-2, with 7 bases matching TRBD1. CDR1 and CDR2 (germline): SQVTM, ANQGSEA. The CDR3 is 14 residues long. Trimming removed 6 bases from V and 7 bases from J; junction bases left unmatched: 14. This CDR3 reads CSVGTEFISGGYTF. The CDR3 DNA is TGCAGCGTGGGGACAGAATTTATTTCGGGTGGCTACACCTTC.

About this clone itself: The germline gene is not matched at one end of the junction; a read error may be the cause. This chain links TRBV7-7 with TRBJ1-3; perhaps TRBD1 as D (5 bases). Germline CDR1 SSHAT, CDR2 FNYEAQ (reference sequence). There are 15 residues in the CDR3. CDR3 amino acids: CASSLDEGPGNTIYF. The CDR3 DNA reads as TGTGCTAGCAGCTTAGATGAGGGGCCGGGAAACACCATATATTTT.

This chain links TRBV7-6 with TRBJ1-2; D unresolved. V lost 0 bases to trimming and J lost 7 bases, with 9 bases between them. CDR1 SGHVS and CDR2 FNYEAQ come from the germline V gene. The CDR3 sequence is 13 residues long. The chain's CDR3 is CASSLAGGRGYTF. The DNA of the CDR3 is TGTGCCAGCAGCTTAGCTGGTGGCCGTGGCTACACCTTC. Filled out from reference TRBV7-6 and TRBJ1-2, the complete variable domain reads GAGVSQSPRYKVTKRGQDVALRCDPISGHVSLYWYRQALGQGPEFLTYFNYEAQQDKSGLPNDRFSAERPEGSISTLTIQRTEQRDSAMYRCASSLAGGRGYTFGSGTRLTVV.

The V gene is TRBV27, the J gene TRBJ1-2; 11 nucleotides match TRBD1. The CDR3 extends over 14 amino acids. Trimming took 6 bases from V and 7 from J; bases not matched to a gene: 7. Germline CDR1 reads MNHEY; CDR2 reads SMNVEV (reference sequence). The DNA of the CDR3 is TGTGCCAGCAGGGACAGGGGGCGTGTTATTGGCTACACCTTC. This codes for CASRDRGRVIGYTF.

The J gene is TRBJ1-2, the V gene TRBV29-1; D might be TRBD1 (5 bases). There are 11 residues in the CDR3. Trimming pared 3 bases from V and 7 bases from J, leaving 9 bases between. The germline CDR1 and CDR2 sequences are SQVTM and ANQGSEA. The CDR3: CSVDQGSGYTF. In nucleotides, the CDR3 is TGCAGCGTTGACCAGGGATCTGGCTACACCTTC.

The chain employs TRBV18 and TRBJ2-1, with D perhaps being TRBD1 or TRBD2 (5 bases each). The CDR3 has 15 amino acids. The germline V gene has CDR1 KGHSH and CDR2 LQKENI. The V end was cut by 5 bases, the J end by 10 bases, with 21 bases between. CDR3 amino acids: CASSSYNQGTGEQFF. Here the CDR3 DNA reads TGTGCCAGCTCATCATATAATCAGGGTACGGGGGAGCAGTTCTTC.

Turning to this clone: The junction departs from germline at one end; a sequencing error may be responsible. V is TRBV7-2 and J is TRBJ1-2; no clear D gene. The CDR3 sequence is 12 residues long. CDR1 is SGHTA and CDR2 is FQGNSA in the germline V gene. CDR3: CASTLSNYGYTF. The CDR3 nucleotides read TGTGCCAGCACCTTATCTAACTATGGCTACACCTTC.